At least ten counts were recorded for the clone carrying this T cell receptor (beta chain). Its antigen is not identified. The CDR3 loop spans 15 amino acids. Germline CDR1 reads MGHDK; CDR2 reads SYGVNS. V was clipped by 3 bases and J by 2 bases; unmatched bases: 4. In making TCR cDNA, 5'RACE template switching added a universal primer site and UMIs to it. MiXCR was run by TCRdb on the 5' RACE reads, yielding one entry per CDR3 protein. The sample includes 620,000 or so distinct CDR3 sequences, more than 9% of them seen just once. This record belongs to a study of T cells after yellow fever vaccination. Study results and caveats: On re-exposure, the response was weaker but peaked faster, at day 5 versus 15.

The input for sequencing was PBMCs, taken on the day of the yellow fever booster vaccination. The chain links TRBV25-1 to TRBJ2-3; TRBD2 matches at 8 bases. The TCR comes from a man aged 30 to 45 who received the YFV17D yellow fever vaccine. The CDR3 sequence is CASSDGTRYTDTQYF. The CDR3, as DNA: TGTGCCAGCAGTGATGGGACTAGATACACAGATACGCAGTATTTT.